These 4 T cell receptor beta chains share one sample of origin, sequenced in a study of OX40 agonist ivuxolimab in advanced cancers. This table comes from immunoSEQ multiplex PCR, and its TCRdb copy is limited to in-frame clones, with some not included. Altogether about 77,000 clones are present, around 83% being singletons, with the ten largest covering 0.76%. The specimen was CD4+ or CD8+ T cells sorted from blood, collected in a trial of the OX40 agonist ivuxolimab. The receptor source for this set is an adult with an advanced solid tumor such as melanoma, head and neck, liver or kidney cancer.

This chain links TRBV4-1 with TRBJ1-4; D not certain. Germline assignment: CDR1 MGHRA and CDR2 YSYEKL. The germline V and J ends were trimmed by 1 base and 3 bases, with 9 bases remaining between them. This CDR3 has 15 amino acids. The DNA for the CDR3 is TGCGCCAGCAGCCAAGTAGGACGGGCTAATGAAAAACTGTTTTTT. It specifies CASSQVGRANEKLFF.

The chain recombines TRBV28 with TRBJ1-3; 10 nucleotides agree with TRBD1. The V gene end was trimmed by 5 bases and the J gene end by 1 base; junction bases not matched to a gene: 5. The CDR3 runs to 16 residues. Germline lookup yields CDR1 MDHEN and CDR2 SYDVKM. CDR3: CASSSRQGASGNTIYF. The CDR3 bases are TGTGCCAGCAGTAGTCGACAGGGGGCGTCTGGAAACACCATATATTTT.

The rearrangement joins TRBV7-9 to TRBJ1-2; D might be TRBD1 (5 bases). Trimming shortened V by 5 bases and J by 4 bases, and 14 bases separated the two germline ends. This CDR3 is built from 14 residues. Germline CDR1 and CDR2: SEHNR and FQNEAQ (reference sequence). The CDR3 region is CASSPDSYLYGYTF. The CDR3 coding sequence is TGTGCCAGCAGCCCTGACAGCTACCTCTATGGCTACACCTTC.

The chain has TRBV6-5 and TRBJ1-2; 7 bases fit TRBD1. The CDR3 runs 14 residues. The V segment lost 2 bases and the J segment 4 bases; nucleotides outside the gene matches: 4. In germline, CDR1 is MNHEY, CDR2 SVGAGI. CDR3 nucleotides: TGTGCCAGCAGTTACACAACAGGGGCCTATGGCTACACCTTC. Amino acids: CASSYTTGAYGYTF.